This T cell receptor (beta chain) emerged from a study of PD-1 blockade in mismatch repair-deficient tumors. Clones were read by immunoSEQ multiplex PCR, and TCRdb kept only the in-frame ones, dropping some. The table records 90,000 to 120,000 clones, approximately 80% of them present only once. This CDR3 has 14 residues. The germline gives CDR1 SGDLS, CDR2 YYNGEE. The germline V and J ends were trimmed by 1 base and 7 bases, with 11 bases remaining between them. Three pembrolizumab responders had their TCRs sequenced. The chain uses TRBV9 and TRBJ2-2; D ambiguous. The receptor was derived from an adult with mismatch repair-deficient cancer. The sequencing here drew on peripheral blood, taken roughly eight months after starting pembrolizumab. In DNA, the CDR3 is TGTGCCAGCAGCGTAAAAGGGTGGGGCGGGGAGCTGTTTTTT. Protein: CASSVKGWGGELFF. The whole variable domain, filled in from reference TRBV9 and TRBJ2-2, reads DSGVTQTPKHLITATGQRVTLRCSPRSGDLSVYWYQQSLDQGLQFLIQYYNGEERAKGNILERFSAQQFPDLHSELNLSSLELGDSALYFCASSVKGWGGELFFGEGSRLTVL.